This T cell receptor (beta chain) was retrieved from a study of blood T cell repertoires in COVID-19. Study-wide background: The study drew acute and convalescent COVID-19 samples from the United States, Italy and Spain. PBMCs, B-cell-depleted T cells, or T cells were the source of the cDNA or gDNA that made up the material.

J was trimmed by 2 bases and V by 3 bases; bases with no gene match: 1. This CDR3 is built from 13 residues. The germline V gene has CDR1 LGHDT and CDR2 YNNKEL (reference sequence). In the original workflow: Estimated nucleated cell counts came from reference gene primer amplification. Generated by immunoSEQ multiplex PCR, the TCRdb table keeps only in-frame clones and is missing some. V and J calls plus clone size are reproduced from that table; the DNA served to infer D and trimming. The sample has some 250,000 clones, approximately 83% seen once. Sequencing used peripheral blood. V is TRBV3-1 (or the pseudogene TRBV3-2) and J is TRBJ2-7; 7 bases line up with TRBD1. The TCR was taken from a woman in her 30s who had recovered from COVID-19. The CDR3 is CASSHDRAYEQYF. The CDR3 DNA sequence: TGTGCCAGCAGCCACGACAGGGCCTACGAGCAGTACTTC.